Reported below is one T cell receptor (beta chain). Authors' methods: It was from reference gene primer amplification that nucleated cell counts were estimated. Profiled with immunoSEQ multiplex PCR; TCRdb holds only in-frame clones, not every one. V and J calls and clone size are given by that table; D and trimming were obtained from the DNA. The sample carries about 83,000 clones, around 87% recorded once. V was cut by 4 bases and J by 3 bases, with 13 bases left in between. This CDR3 region has 15 residues. Germline V CDR1 and CDR2: SGHDN, FVKESK. The sample is drawn from a study of blood T cell repertoires in COVID-19. Across the study: Researchers got acute and convalescent COVID-19 samples from the United States, Italy and Spain. PBMCs, B-cell-depleted T cells, or T cells were the source of the cDNA or gDNA that made up the material.

The specimen was peripheral blood. This TCR was recovered from an elderly man with active or convalescent COVID-19. The chain joins TRBV14 to TRBJ1-3; D is perhaps TRBD1 (6 bases). The CDR3 sequence: CASSPGRGGGNTIYF. The CDR3 coding sequence is TGTGCCAGCAGCCCCGGCAGGGGCGGTGGAAACACCATATATTTT.